These T cell receptor beta chains were read from a single sample in a study of blood T cell repertoires in COVID-19. Repertoires were generated with immunoSEQ multiplex PCR, while TCRdb's copy carries only in-frame clones and drops some. The data hold 160,000 or so clones, with 70% to 90% observed a single time. Source material: peripheral blood. These receptors were collected from a man aged 60 to 75 with acute or convalescent COVID-19. The CDR3 runs from the conserved cysteine through the conserved F or W. A D gene is named only where the DNA matches it firmly. Only some rows state a clone size, as once, few, many or a class for expanded clones.

CDR3nt: TGTGCCAGCAGCGTGGGACAGCGTAATGAAAAACTGTTTTTT
CDR3aa: CASSVGQRNEKLFF
abundance: .
v_gene: TRBV5-4
j_gene: TRBJ1-4
len: 14
d_gene: TRBD1

CDR3nt: TGTGCCAGCTCACCACCGGGCCTTGAAAAACTGTTTTTT
CDR3aa: CASSPPGLEKLFF
abundance: .
v_gene: TRBV18
j_gene: TRBJ1-4
len: 13
d_gene: .

CDR3nt: TGTGCCAGCAGCGAGCAGGGGGCCGCTATCTTT
CDR3aa: CASSEQGAAIF
abundance: .
v_gene: TRBV5-6
j_gene: TRBJ1-1
len: 11
d_gene: TRBD1

CDR3nt: TGTGCCATCAGTGAGGGGGGGTTTGGGCCCTACGAGCAGTACTTC
CDR3aa: CAISEGGFGPYEQYF
abundance: .
v_gene: TRBV10-3
j_gene: TRBJ2-7
len: 15
d_gene: .

CDR3nt: TGTGCCAGCAGCTACGTTAGAAGCTCCTACAATGAGCAGTTCTTC
CDR3aa: CASSYVRSSYNEQFF
abundance: .
v_gene: TRBV3-1/TRBV3-2
j_gene: TRBJ2-1
len: 15
d_gene: .

CDR3nt: TGTGCCAGCACCTACCCGAGGAGGTCCACCTACAATGAGCAGTTCTTC
CDR3aa: CASTYPRRSTYNEQFF
abundance: .
v_gene: TRBV5-8
j_gene: TRBJ2-1
len: 16
d_gene: .

CDR3nt: TGTGCCAGCAGCTTTCAGACAGGGATGTACGAGCAGTACTTC
CDR3aa: CASSFQTGMYEQYF
abundance: once
v_gene: TRBV7-2
j_gene: TRBJ2-7
len: 14
d_gene: TRBD1

CDR3nt: TGTGCCAGCAGCTTAAGCATCGGACAGGGGATTGATGAAAAACTGTTTTTT
CDR3aa: CASSLSIGQGIDEKLFF
abundance: .
v_gene: TRBV7-2
j_gene: TRBJ1-4
len: 17
d_gene: TRBD1

CDR3nt: TGTGCCAGCAGCACGAAGACCGGGACAGGGCCTCGCGAGCAGTACTTC
CDR3aa: CASSTKTGTGPREQYF
abundance: .
v_gene: TRBV5-4
j_gene: TRBJ2-7
len: 16
d_gene: TRBD1

CDR3nt: TGCGCCAGCAGCCCGAGACAGACGGGCAATGAGCAGTTCTTC
CDR3aa: CASSPRQTGNEQFF
abundance: .
v_gene: TRBV5-1
j_gene: TRBJ2-1
len: 14
d_gene: .

CDR3nt: TGTGCCAGCGGGGTCCTGGGGGGTCAGCCCCAGCATTTT
CDR3aa: CASGVLGGQPQHF
abundance: once
v_gene: TRBV2
j_gene: TRBJ1-5
len: 13
d_gene: .

CDR3nt: TGTGCCAGCAGAGGACAGGGGGCCAGGGCCGGGACTGAAGCTTTCTTT
CDR3aa: CASRGQGARAGTEAFF
abundance: .
v_gene: TRBV2
j_gene: TRBJ1-1
len: 16
d_gene: TRBD1